A single sample gave rise to the 28 T cell receptor beta chains below, sequenced in a study of shared T cell receptors in the human thymus. Here immunoSEQ multiplex PCR was the method, and the copy in TCRdb shows in-frame clones only, minus some. The sample has roughly 700,000 clones; roughly 90% are singletons. These data also featured in a second study, about human thymus T cells.

The sequencing input was thymocytes. The receptors originated from a boy younger than two with a congenital heart defect.

The chain is built from TRBV5-1 and TRBJ2-1; 9 bases fit TRBD1. Germline V lookup: CDR1 SGHRS, CDR2 YFSETQ. The ends lost 4 bases at V and 6 bases at J; junction bases unmatched: 8. This CDR3 spans 15 amino acids. CDR3 protein: CASSLPGTGCNEQFF. The CDR3 bases are TGCGCCAGCAGCCTGCCAGGGACAGGGTGCAATGAGCAGTTCTTC.

The V call is TRBV25-1, the J call TRBJ2-7; D is undetermined. The CDR3 totals 12 residues. In germline, CDR1 is MGHDK, CDR2 SYGVNS. V was shortened by 3 bases and J by 5 bases, with 8 bases between the two germline ends. CDR3 sequence: CASSDSGHEQYF. CDR3 sequence (DNA): TGTGCCAGCAGTGATTCGGGTCACGAGCAGTACTTC.

The chain links TRBV19 to TRBJ2-5, with D perhaps TRBD2 (6 bases). The germline V gene has CDR1 LNHDA and CDR2 SQIVND (reference sequence). Trimming removed 7 bases at V and 5 bases at J, with 20 bases between. The CDR3 totals 15 residues. In DNA form, the CDR3 reads TGTGCCAGTACCCCTAGCGCCCCTGATTGGGAGACCCAGTACTTC. This codes for CASTPSAPDWETQYF.

This clone was observed a few times. The rearrangement joins TRBV7-8 to TRBJ2-1; 10 nucleotides agree with TRBD1. The germline V gene has CDR1 SGHVS and CDR2 FQNEAQ. CDR3 length: 16 amino acids. Trimming cost V 5 bases and J 3 bases; bases outside gene matches: 7. CDR3 DNA: TGTGCCAGCAGCCAACCCGGACAGGGGGACTACAATGAGCAGTTCTTC. This sequence encodes CASSQPGQGDYNEQFF.

The rearrangement uses TRBV27 and TRBJ2-5; a possible D gene is TRBD1 (5 bases). This CDR3 contains 13 residues. The germline V gene encodes CDR1 MNHEY and CDR2 SMNVEV (reference sequence). With 8 bases removed from V and 0 bases from J, the gap between germline ends came to 10 bases. DNA of the CDR3: TGTGCCAGCTGGGGCCTCCACCAAGAGACCCAGTACTTC. As protein: CASWGLHQETQYF.

V usage is TRBV7-6 and J usage is TRBJ1-1; a weak D match, TRBD1 (5 bases). Trimming removed 2 bases at V and 3 bases at J, with 13 bases between. The CDR3 has 15 amino acids. Looked up from germline, CDR1 is SGHVS and CDR2 is FNYEAQ. The DNA of the CDR3 is TGTGCCAGCAGCTTAAGGTCAGCCAGGGACACTGAAGCTTTCTTT. This encodes CASSLRSARDTEAFF.

V and J are TRBV7-6 and TRBJ1-2; a possible D gene is TRBD1 (6 bases). Germline values: CDR1 SGHVS, CDR2 FNYEAQ. Trimming took 0 bases from V and 8 from J, leaving 19 bases between them. The CDR3 is made up of 16 amino acids. As DNA, the CDR3 is TGTGCCAGCAGCTTAGCGCGCGGCAGGGGTAATCGGGGCTACACCTTC. It encodes CASSLARGRGNRGYTF.

The chain couples TRBV10-2 to TRBJ2-7; 10 nucleotides align to TRBD2. Trimming removed 8 bases from V and 4 bases from J; junction bases left unmatched: 8. This CDR3 is built from 14 residues. The germline V gene encodes CDR1 WSHSY and CDR2 SAAADI. The CDR3 sequence: CASQILAGWYEQYF. The CDR3 bases are TGCGCCAGCCAGATACTAGCGGGATGGTACGAGCAGTACTTC.

The chain has TRBV14 and TRBJ2-5, with 7 bases aligning to TRBD2. The CDR3 runs 16 residues. In germline, CDR1 is SGHDN, CDR2 FVKESK. The V gene end was trimmed by 3 bases and the J gene end by 3 bases; junction bases not matched to a gene: 10. The CDR3 protein is CASSHLLAEDKETQYF. The CDR3 DNA reads as TGTGCCAGCAGCCATCTGCTAGCGGAAGACAAAGAGACCCAGTACTTC.

The V call is TRBV5-1, the J call TRBJ2-5, with 9 bases identical to TRBD2. With V trimmed by 0 bases and J by 5 bases, 5 bases remained unmatched. This CDR3 spans 15 amino acids. The germline V gene has CDR1 SGHRS and CDR2 YFSETQ. The CDR3 nucleotides read TGCGCCAGCAGCTTGGGTAGCGGGAGAAGCGAGACCCAGTACTTC. Residues: CASSLGSGRSETQYF. The whole variable domain, filled in from reference TRBV5-1 and TRBJ2-5, reads KAGVTQTPRYLIKTRGQQVTLSCSPISGHRSVSWYQQTPGQGLQFLFEYFSETQRNKGNFPGRFSGRQFSNSRSEMNVSTLELGDSALYLCASSLGSGRSETQYFGPGTRLLVL.

This clone was recorded only once. The chain carries TRBV28 and TRBJ2-7; D may be TRBD1 (5 bases). The V and J ends lost 4 bases and 1 base respectively, with 11 bases between them. The CDR3 runs 14 residues. CDR1 MDHEN and CDR2 SYDVKM come from the germline V gene. CDR3 sequence (DNA): TGTGCCAGCAGTTGGGGTTCAGGGTCCTACGAGCAGTACTTC. This encodes CASSWGSGSYEQYF.

This sequence joins TRBV5-1 and TRBJ2-1; 14 nucleotides match TRBD2. Germline V gene sequence: CDR1 SGHRS, CDR2 YFSETQ. This CDR3 spans 18 amino acids. Trimming cost V 2 bases and J 3 bases; bases outside gene matches: 7. For the CDR3, the DNA is TGCGCCAGCAGCTTCTCGGGACTAGCGGGAGCGGGCTACAATGAGCAGTTCTTC. Residues: CASSFSGLAGAGYNEQFF.

V and J are TRBV10-1 and TRBJ2-1; D may be TRBD1 (5 bases). The CDR3 has 15 amino acids. CDR1 is WNHNN, CDR2 SYGVQD, per germline (reference sequence). Trimming took 0 bases from V and 2 from J, leaving 8 bases between them. CDR3 bases: TGCGCCAGCAGTGAGTCGCCAGGGCCCTACAATGAGCAGTTCTTC. Protein sequence: CASSESPGPYNEQFF.

This clone was seen only once. The chain recombines TRBV7-9 with TRBJ2-7; 8 nucleotides line up with TRBD1. CDR3 length: 18 residues. CDR1 and CDR2 from the germline V gene are SEHNR and FQNEAQ (reference sequence). Trimming took 5 bases from V and 0 from J; bases not matched to a gene: 15. The CDR3 sequence is CASSPSATGEVPSYEQYF. The CDR3 DNA reads TGTGCCAGCAGCCCCTCAGCGACAGGGGAAGTCCCCTCCTACGAGCAGTACTTC. Full variable domain (rest looked up from reference TRBV7-9 and TRBJ2-7): DTGVSQNPRHKITKRGQNVTFRCDPISEHNRLYWYRQTLGQGPEFLTYFQNEAQLEKSRLLSDRFSAERPKGSFSTLEIQRTEQGDSAMYLCASSPSATGEVPSYEQYFGPGTRLTVT.

The chain employs TRBV9 and TRBJ2-5; 7 nucleotides align to TRBD1. V shed 0 bases and J 0 bases; nucleotides not matched to a gene: 8. From germline, CDR1 is SGDLS and CDR2 YYNGEE. The CDR3 covers 17 residues. CDR3 in amino acids: CASSVGGQGEYQETQYF. The CDR3 DNA sequence: TGTGCCAGCAGCGTAGGCGGGCAGGGGGAGTACCAAGAGACCCAGTACTTC.

A single count supports this clone. The chain uses TRBV10-3 and TRBJ2-6, with 10 positions matching TRBD2. Germline V gives CDR1 ENHRY, CDR2 SYGVKD. This CDR3 has 17 residues. With V trimmed by 4 bases and J by 4 bases, 7 bases remained unmatched. This CDR3 is CAISGVGLAWGANVLTF. The CDR3 DNA reads TGTGCCATCAGTGGGGTGGGACTAGCGTGGGGGGCCAACGTCCTGACTTTC.

The V and J genes are TRBV28 and TRBJ1-1; the match to TRBD1 covers 9 bases. V shed 5 bases and J 1 base; nucleotides not matched to a gene: 5. Germline CDR1 MDHEN, CDR2 SYDVKM. This CDR3 is 15 amino acids long. CDR3 nucleotides: TGTGCCAGCAGTGGACAGGGGCCAAGGAACACTGAAGCTTTCTTT. Its translation is CASSGQGPRNTEAFF.

The chain joins TRBV6-5 to TRBJ1-3; the D gene is possibly TRBD1 (5 bases). The V end lost 4 bases, the J end lost 6 bases, and 16 bases lay between the germline ends. Per the germline V gene, CDR1 is MNHEY and CDR2 is SVGAGI. The CDR3 spans 15 residues. CDR3 region: CASSLLPGGENTIYF. DNA for the CDR3: TGTGCCAGCAGTTTACTCCCCGGAGGGGAAAACACCATATATTTT.

V usage is TRBV14 and J usage is TRBJ2-2; D gene uncertain. CDR1 is SGHDN, CDR2 FVKESK, per germline. Trimming took off 4 bases at V and 0 bases at J, with 12 bases between the two ends. This CDR3 is built from 16 residues. The CDR3 loop reads CASSLHPRTNTGELFF. Written as DNA, the CDR3 is TGTGCCAGCAGCCTACACCCTAGAACGAACACCGGGGAGCTGTTTTTT.

This chain connects TRBV5-4 to TRBJ2-3, with 10 bases identical to TRBD1. J was trimmed by 6 bases and V by 0 bases; bases with no gene match: 4. The length of the CDR3 is 15 residues. Germline assignment: CDR1 SGHNT and CDR2 YYREEE (reference sequence). Written as DNA, the CDR3 is TGTGCCAGCAGCTTGGGGGACAGGGGACCGGATACGCAGTATTTT. Amino acids: CASSLGDRGPDTQYF. The complete variable domain, with remaining parts taken from reference TRBV5-4 and TRBJ2-3, reads ETGVTQSPTHLIKTRGQQVTLRCSSQSGHNTVSWYQQALGQGPQFIFQYYREEENGRGNFPPRFSGLQFPNYSSELNVNALELDDSALYLCASSLGDRGPDTQYFGPGTRLTVL.

V usage is TRBV28 and J usage is TRBJ2-1; 11 positions match TRBD2. The J segment lost 2 bases and the V segment lost 3 bases, leaving 3 bases of the junction unmatched. The CDR3 length is 16 residues. Germline CDR1 and CDR2: MDHEN and SYDVKM. The CDR3 protein is CASSFLTSGAYNEQFF. The CDR3 bases are TGTGCCAGCAGTTTCCTGACTAGCGGGGCCTACAATGAGCAGTTCTTC.

The chain recombines TRBV10-3 with TRBJ2-7, with TRBD1 identical over 10 bases. With V trimmed by 0 bases and J by 5 bases, 7 bases remained unmatched. Germline-derived CDR1 and CDR2 are ENHRY and SYGVKD. The CDR3 has 16 amino acids. The CDR3 DNA reads TGTGCCATCAGTGAGTCTCGGGGACAGGGGTCCCACGAGCAGTACTTC. Its protein is CAISESRGQGSHEQYF.

Concerning this clone: The same CDR3 arises from other DNA sequences in this sample as well. This chain uses TRBV27 with TRBJ2-2, with 14 positions matching TRBD2. Losses at the gene ends were 3 bases for V and 3 bases for J; bases not matched to a gene: 6. Per germline, CDR1 MNHEY and CDR2 SMNVEV (reference sequence). The CDR3 is 18 amino acids. The CDR3 nucleotides read TGTGCCAGCAGTTTCGGACTAGCGGGAGGTCAGGACACCGGGGAGCTGTTTTTT. It is translated as CASSFGLAGGQDTGELFF.

V usage is TRBV4-3 and J usage is TRBJ2-7; 8 nucleotides line up with TRBD2. Looked up from germline, CDR1 is LGHNA and CDR2 is YSLEER. The CDR3 totals 14 residues. The V and J ends lost 0 bases and 5 bases, in that order; junction bases with no gene match: 3. DNA of the CDR3: TGCGCCAGCAGCCAAGAAGTAGCGGGGAACGAGCAGTACTTC. Encoded protein: CASSQEVAGNEQYF.

J is TRBJ2-7 and V is TRBV5-1; TRBD2 is a possible D gene (6 bases). V was cut by 3 bases and J by 7 bases, with 14 bases left in between. The CDR3 is 13 residues long. CDR1 is SGHRS and CDR2 is YFSETQ in the germline V gene. The CDR3 region is CASSSRDSEEQYF. The CDR3 nucleotides read TGCGCCAGCAGCTCCCGGGACTCGGAGGAGCAGTACTTC.

V and J are TRBV5-4 and TRBJ2-7, with 11 bases aligning to TRBD2. Germline V gene data show CDR1 as SGHNT and CDR2 as YYREEE (reference sequence). After removal of 4 bases from V and 3 bases from J, the junction contained 3 bases not matched to a gene. There are 14 residues in the CDR3. CDR3 nucleotide sequence: TGTGCCAGCAGCCCAACTAGCGGGAGCTACGAGCAGTACTTC. Amino acids: CASSPTSGSYEQYF.

This sequence joins TRBV6-5 and TRBJ2-7; 7 bases match TRBD1. The length of the CDR3 is 15 residues. Losses at the gene ends were 5 bases for V and 3 bases for J; bases not matched to a gene: 10. CDR1 and CDR2 (germline): MNHEY, SVGAGI. The chain's CDR3 is CASSTQVGQSYEQYF. For the CDR3, the DNA is TGTGCCAGCAGTACACAGGTGGGACAGAGCTACGAGCAGTACTTC.

The chain carries TRBV27 and TRBJ1-1; TRBD1 aligns across 8 bases. V dropped 6 bases and J dropped 6; count of bases not matched to a gene: 9. CDR1 is MNHEY and CDR2 is SMNVEV in the germline V gene (reference sequence). The CDR3 runs 14 residues. CDR3 protein: CASSHMTGVAEAFF. DNA for the CDR3: TGTGCCAGCAGCCATATGACAGGGGTCGCTGAAGCTTTCTTT.